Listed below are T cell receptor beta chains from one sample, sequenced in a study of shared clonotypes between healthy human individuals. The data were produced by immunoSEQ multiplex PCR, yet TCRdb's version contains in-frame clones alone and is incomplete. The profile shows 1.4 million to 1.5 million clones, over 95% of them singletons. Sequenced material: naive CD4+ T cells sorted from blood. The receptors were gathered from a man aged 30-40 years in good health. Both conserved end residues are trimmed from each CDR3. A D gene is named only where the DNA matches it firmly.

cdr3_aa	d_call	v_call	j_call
ASRKLRGGAIETQY	-	TRBV11-2	TRBJ2-5
ASRIGNHAGERF	-	TRBV28	TRBJ1-4
ASSPQGAGGYT	TRBD1	TRBV7-9	TRBJ1-2
ASRASGSNTDTQY	TRBD2	TRBV6-5	TRBJ2-3
ASNLGSQGAYGYT	TRBD1	TRBV28	TRBJ1-2
ASSVDVADGNTIY	-	TRBV28	TRBJ1-3
ASSPGETGEKLF	-	TRBV5-1	TRBJ1-4
ASSLTTHRNSYEQY	-	TRBV11-2	TRBJ2-7
ASSPSGRANQPQH	-	TRBV18	TRBJ1-5
ATTGGQDYGYT	TRBD1	TRBV2	TRBJ1-2
ASSPIQMNTEAF	-	TRBV18	TRBJ1-1
ASSYLETGYGYT	TRBD1	TRBV6-5	TRBJ1-2
ASSPTRDRGRRGYT	TRBD1	TRBV28	TRBJ1-2
ASKLTNGQGAQY	-	TRBV5-1	TRBJ2-7